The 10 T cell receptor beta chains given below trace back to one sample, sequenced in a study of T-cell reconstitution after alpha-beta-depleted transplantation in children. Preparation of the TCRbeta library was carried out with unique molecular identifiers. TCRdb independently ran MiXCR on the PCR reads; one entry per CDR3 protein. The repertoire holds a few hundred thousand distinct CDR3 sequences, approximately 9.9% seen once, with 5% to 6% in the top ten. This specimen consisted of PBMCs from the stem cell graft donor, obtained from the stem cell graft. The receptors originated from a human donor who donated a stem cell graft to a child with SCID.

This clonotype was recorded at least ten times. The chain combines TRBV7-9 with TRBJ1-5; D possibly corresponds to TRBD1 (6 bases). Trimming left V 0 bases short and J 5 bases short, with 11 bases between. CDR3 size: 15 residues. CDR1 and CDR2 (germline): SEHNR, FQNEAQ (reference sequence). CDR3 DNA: TGTGCCAGCAGCTTAGCGCAGGCAGGGGATCAGCCCCAGCATTTT. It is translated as CASSLAQAGDQPQHF.

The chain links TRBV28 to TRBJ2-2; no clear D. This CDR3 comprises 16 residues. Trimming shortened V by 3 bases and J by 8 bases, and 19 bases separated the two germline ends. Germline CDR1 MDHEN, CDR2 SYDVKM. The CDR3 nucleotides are TGTGCCAGCAGTTTGGGGAACTTTCTCCTTGGAGGGGAGCTGTTTTTT. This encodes CASSLGNFLLGGELFF. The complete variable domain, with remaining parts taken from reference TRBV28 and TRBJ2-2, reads DVKVTQSSRYLVKRTGEKVFLECVQDMDHENMFWYRQDPGLGLRLIYFSYDVKMKEKGDIPEGYSVSREKKERFSLILESASTNQTSMYLCASSLGNFLLGGELFFGEGSRLTVL.

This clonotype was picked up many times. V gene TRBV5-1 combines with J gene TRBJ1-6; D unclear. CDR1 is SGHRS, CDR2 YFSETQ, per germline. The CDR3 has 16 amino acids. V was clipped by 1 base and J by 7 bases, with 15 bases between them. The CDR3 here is CASSLLGQTENSPLHF. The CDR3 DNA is TGCGCCAGCAGCTTGTTGGGTCAGACTGAAAATTCACCCCTCCACTTT.

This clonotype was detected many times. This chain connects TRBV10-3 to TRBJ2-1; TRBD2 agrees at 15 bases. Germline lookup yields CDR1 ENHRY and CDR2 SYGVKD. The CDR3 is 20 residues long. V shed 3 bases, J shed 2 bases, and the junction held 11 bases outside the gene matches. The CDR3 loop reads CAISDSGLAGGQGAYNEQFF. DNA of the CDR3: TGTGCCATCAGTGACTCCGGACTAGCGGGGGGGCAGGGAGCCTACAATGAGCAGTTCTTC.

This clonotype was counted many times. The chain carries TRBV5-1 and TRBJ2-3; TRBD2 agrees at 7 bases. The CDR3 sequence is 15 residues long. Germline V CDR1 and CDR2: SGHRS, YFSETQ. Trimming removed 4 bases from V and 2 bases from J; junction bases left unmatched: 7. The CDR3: CASSRAGSFTDTQYF. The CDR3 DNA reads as TGCGCCAGCAGCCGAGCGGGGTCTTTCACAGATACGCAGTATTTT.

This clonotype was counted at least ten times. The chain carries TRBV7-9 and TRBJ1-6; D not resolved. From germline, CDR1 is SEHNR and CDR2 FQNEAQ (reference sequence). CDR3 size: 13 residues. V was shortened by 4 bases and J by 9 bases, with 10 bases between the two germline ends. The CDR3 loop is CASSSRSGSPLHF. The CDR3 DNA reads TGTGCCAGCAGCTCACGGAGTGGTTCACCCCTCCACTTT.

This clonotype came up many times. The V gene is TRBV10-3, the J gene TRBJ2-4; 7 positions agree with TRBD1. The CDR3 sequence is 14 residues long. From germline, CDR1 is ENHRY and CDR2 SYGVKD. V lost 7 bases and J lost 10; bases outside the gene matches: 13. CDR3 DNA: TGTGCCATCAACCGCGACAGGGTACCTAGGATTCAGTACTTC. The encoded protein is CAINRDRVPRIQYF.

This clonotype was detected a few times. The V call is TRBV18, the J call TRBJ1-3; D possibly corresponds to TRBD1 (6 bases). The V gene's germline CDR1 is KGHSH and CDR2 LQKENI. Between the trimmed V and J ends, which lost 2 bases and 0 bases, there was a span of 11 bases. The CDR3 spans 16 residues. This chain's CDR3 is CASSPGQPFSGNTIYF. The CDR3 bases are TGTGCCAGCTCACCAGGACAGCCTTTCTCTGGAAACACCATATATTTT.

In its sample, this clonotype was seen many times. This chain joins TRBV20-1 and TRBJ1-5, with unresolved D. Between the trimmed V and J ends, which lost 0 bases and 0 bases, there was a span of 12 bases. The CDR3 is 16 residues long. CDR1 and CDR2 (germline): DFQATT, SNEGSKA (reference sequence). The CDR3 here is CSARDRGFRSNQPQHF. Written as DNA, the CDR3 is TGCAGTGCTAGAGATCGAGGTTTCCGTAGCAATCAGCCCCAGCATTTT.

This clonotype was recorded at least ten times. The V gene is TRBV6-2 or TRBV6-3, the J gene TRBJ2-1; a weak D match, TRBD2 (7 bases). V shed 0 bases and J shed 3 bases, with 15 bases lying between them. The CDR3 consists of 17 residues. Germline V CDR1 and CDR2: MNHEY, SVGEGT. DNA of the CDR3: TGTGCCAGCAGTTACTCGCCGCCGGGGGGCGTCTACAATGAGCAGTTCTTC. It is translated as CASSYSPPGGVYNEQFF.